This paragraph reports one T cell receptor (beta chain). These data come from a study of OX40 agonist ivuxolimab in advanced cancers. Data came from immunoSEQ multiplex PCR; TCRdb stores just in-frame clones and leaves some out. Here the sample spans about 100,000 clones, 90% being singletons. V lost 2 bases and J 7 bases, leaving 15 bases between the germline ends. CDR1 is MNHEY, CDR2 SMNVEV, per germline (reference sequence). The CDR3 has 16 residues. The sequence was collected from an adult with an advanced solid tumor such as melanoma, head and neck, liver or kidney cancer. The input for sequencing was CD4+ or CD8+ T cells sorted from blood, taken in a trial of the OX40 agonist ivuxolimab. The chain recombines TRBV27 with TRBJ1-6; the D is unclear. For the CDR3, the DNA is TGTGCCAGCAGTTTAAGTACCCATCGGCGAAATTCACCCCTCCACTTT. This gives the protein CASSLSTHRRNSPLHF.